Shown below are 11 T cell receptor beta chains from a single sample sequenced in a study of Ad26.COV2.S vaccination and SARS-CoV-2 variants. Repertoires were generated with immunoSEQ multiplex PCR, while TCRdb's copy carries only in-frame clones and drops some. The sample carries hundreds of thousands of clones, more than 80% recorded once. Sample treatment: about 20 received Ad26.COV2.S at low or high dose, single or two shots; about 5 received placebo; per-sample allocation not given. Specimens were obtained on day 63 following the first vaccine or placebo injection. Specimen: peripheral blood, collected in a trial of Ad26.COV2.S vaccine versus placebo. The receptors come from a person aged 18-60 years who received the Ad26.COV2.S COVID-19 vaccine or a placebo.

Worth noting for this clone: Other DNA sequences of this sample code for an identical CDR3. The chain has TRBV18 and TRBJ2-2; D gene uncertain. V lost 2 bases to trimming and J lost 1 base, with 5 bases between them. The CDR3 is 14 amino acids. Germline lookup yields CDR1 KGHSH and CDR2 LQKENI. CDR3 amino acids: CASSPGLNTGELFF. In DNA form, the CDR3 reads TGTGCCAGCTCACCAGGGTTGAACACCGGGGAGCTGTTTTTT.

The chain combines TRBV25-1 with TRBJ1-6, with 7 bases that match TRBD1. Germline lookup yields CDR1 MGHDK and CDR2 SYGVNS. With V trimmed by 1 base and J by 7 bases, 4 bases remained unmatched. This CDR3 region has 15 residues. In nucleotides, the CDR3 is TGTGCCAGCAGTGAATCTACAGGGGAAAATTCACCCCTCCACTTT. This codes for CASSESTGENSPLHF.

This clone was detected a few times. The CDR3 loop is CSARANQPQHF. For the CDR3, the DNA is TGCAGTGCTAGAGCCAATCAGCCCCAGCATTTT. This chain joins TRBV20-1 and TRBJ1-5; D remains unclear. Trimming took 1 base from V and 3 from J, leaving 1 base between them. Per germline, CDR1 DFQATT and CDR2 SNEGSKA (reference sequence). The length of the CDR3 is 11 residues.

The rearrangement uses TRBV27 and TRBJ2-3; D is unclear. The CDR3 extends over 14 amino acids. Per germline, CDR1 MNHEY and CDR2 SMNVEV (reference sequence). V lost 8 bases, J lost 2 bases, and 14 bases lay in between. The CDR3 nucleotides read TGTGCCAGCCGGTCCTTAGGACCCACAGATACGCAGTATTTT. This translates into CASRSLGPTDTQYF.

Only a few counts were recorded for this clone. This sample also contains other DNA sequences that code for the same CDR3. The V gene is TRBV6-5, the J gene TRBJ2-7; possible D gene TRBD2, 5 bases. The V and J ends lost 0 bases and 4 bases respectively, with 10 bases between them. CDR3 size: 14 residues. The germline V gene has CDR1 MNHEY and CDR2 SVGAGI. DNA for the CDR3: TGTGCCAGCAGTTACTCGTCTAGCAGTTACGAGCAGTACTTC. Translated, it gives CASSYSSSSYEQYF.

V usage is TRBV5-6 and J usage is TRBJ2-3; 9 nucleotides agree with TRBD2. CDR3 length: 17 amino acids. Germline lookup yields CDR1 SGHDT and CDR2 YYEEEE. The junction had 11 bases not matched to a gene; V was cut back by 3 bases and J by 3 bases. In DNA form, the CDR3 reads TGTGCCAGCAGCTCGTGGTTGGTAGCGGGAGCGACAGATACGCAGTATTTT. Translating gives CASSSWLVAGATDTQYF.

The J gene is TRBJ2-7, the V gene TRBV9; D may be TRBD1 or TRBD2 (5 bases each). V was trimmed by 4 bases and J by 1 base, leaving 15 bases between them. The V gene's germline CDR1 is SGDLS and CDR2 YYNGEE. The CDR3 spans 15 residues. The CDR3 region is CASSSGTVGSYEQYF. CDR3 sequence (DNA): TGTGCCAGCAGCTCAGGGACGGTCGGATCCTACGAGCAGTACTTC.

The chain joins TRBV5-6 to TRBJ2-1; D remains unclear. This CDR3 region has 16 residues. Germline V gene data show CDR1 as SGHDT and CDR2 as YYEEEE. Trimming took off 1 base at V and 2 bases at J, with 13 bases between the two ends. This chain's CDR3 is CASSLPGEMTYNEQFF. The CDR3 region has the DNA TGTGCCAGCAGCTTGCCGGGCGAAATGACCTACAATGAGCAGTTCTTC. Filled out from reference TRBV5-6 and TRBJ2-1, the complete variable domain reads DAGVTQSPTHLIKTRGQQVTLRCSPKSGHDTVSWYQQALGQGPQFIFQYYEEEERQRGNFPDRFSGHQFPNYSSELNVNALLLGDSALYLCASSLPGEMTYNEQFFGPGTRLTVL.

A word on this clone: Other DNA sequences from this sample encode an identical CDR3 as well. The chain recombines TRBV5-4 with TRBJ2-7; weak D call: TRBD2 (5 bases). The V gene lost 4 bases and the J gene lost 2 bases, with 10 bases spanning the gap. The germline gives CDR1 SGHNT, CDR2 YYREEE (reference sequence). CDR3 length: 13 residues. DNA for the CDR3: TGTGCCAGCAGCCCCGGACTCCCCTACGAGCAGTACTTC. Translating it yields CASSPGLPYEQYF.

V gene TRBV7-2 combines with J gene TRBJ2-1; TRBD2 matches at 12 bases. J gave up 4 bases and V 5 bases, and 6 bases lay outside the gene matches. Germline CDR1 is SGHTA and CDR2 is FQGNSA. There are 16 residues in the CDR3. The CDR3 sequence: CASSPDGLAGYNEQFF. Here the CDR3 DNA reads TGTGCCAGCAGCCCCGACGGACTAGCGGGGTACAATGAGCAGTTCTTC.

This clone was detected once. The identical CDR3 is also encoded by other nucleotide sequences in the sample. This chain uses TRBV12-3 or TRBV12-4 with TRBJ2-5, with 7 bases fitting TRBD2. V lost 11 bases and J lost 4; bases outside the gene matches: 4. This CDR3 is 11 amino acids long. CDR3 DNA: TGTGCCTCCTCGGGAGGAGAGACCCAGTACTTC. This sequence encodes CASSGGETQYF.